The source of this TCR beta chain is a study of human T cells and chemical hapten exposure. Germline V lookup: CDR1 MNHEY, CDR2 SVGAGI. The CDR3 loop spans 17 amino acids. Trimming took 0 bases from V and 4 from J, leaving 17 bases between them. As for time point: patch test 3, about 24 weeks after DPC sensitization. Treatment given: therapeutic diphenylcyclopropenone sensitization with weekly scalp DPC. This clonotype occurred a few times. As processed by the authors: Across samples, TCR counts had a median of roughly 98,000 and ranged from about 23,224 to 700,000. One entry per CDR3 protein results from TCRdb running MiXCR on the RACE reads. TCRdb assigned the V and J calls; the authors' analysis was not used. The sample lists 85,000 to 100,000 distinct CDR3 sequences; roughly a quarter were seen once.

The sequence was collected from a middle-aged man with alopecia areata. Some clones in this sample may be carry-over from other donors' samples. Sequenced here: whole blood, sampled in connection with sensitization to the hapten diphenylcyclopropenone (DPC). V and J are TRBV6-5 and TRBJ2-3; maybe TRBD2 (6 bases). CDR3 loop: CASSYSMGTPGADTQYF. DNA for the CDR3: TGTGCCAGCAGTTACTCTATGGGCACCCCGGGGGCAGATACGCAGTATTTT.